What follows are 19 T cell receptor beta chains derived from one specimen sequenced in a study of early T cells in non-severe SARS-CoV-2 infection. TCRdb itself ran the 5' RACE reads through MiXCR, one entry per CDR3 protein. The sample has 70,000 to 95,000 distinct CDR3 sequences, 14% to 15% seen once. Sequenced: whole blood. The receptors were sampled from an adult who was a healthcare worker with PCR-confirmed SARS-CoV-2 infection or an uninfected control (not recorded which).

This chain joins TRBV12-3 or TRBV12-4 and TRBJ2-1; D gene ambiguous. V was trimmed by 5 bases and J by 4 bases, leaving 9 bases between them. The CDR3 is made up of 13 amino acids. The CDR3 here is CASSPNRYNEQFF. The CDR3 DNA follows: TGTGCCAGCAGTCCGAATCGATACAATGAGCAGTTCTTC.

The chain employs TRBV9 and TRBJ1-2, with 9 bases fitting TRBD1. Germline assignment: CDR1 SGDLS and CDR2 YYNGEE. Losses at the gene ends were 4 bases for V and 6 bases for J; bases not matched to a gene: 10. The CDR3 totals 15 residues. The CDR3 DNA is TGTGCCAGCAGCCCTAAGGACAGGGGACGGCATGGCTACACCTTC. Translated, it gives CASSPKDRGRHGYTF.

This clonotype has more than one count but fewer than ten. This CDR3 is CASSPRGFDNSPLHF. CDR3 nucleotides: TGTGCCAGCTCACCGCGAGGGTTTGACAATTCACCCCTCCACTTT. This chain connects TRBV18 to TRBJ1-6; no clear D. Trimming removed 3 bases from V and 7 bases from J, with 13 bases in between. CDR3 length: 15 amino acids. Germline-derived CDR1 and CDR2 are KGHSH and LQKENI.

CDR3 in DNA: TGTGCCAGCAGTGGACAGGGGGTCACTGAAGCTTTCTTT. Translation: CASSGQGVTEAFF. The chain is built from TRBV11-1 and TRBJ1-1, with 10 positions matching TRBD1. CDR1 is SGHAT, CDR2 FQDESV, per germline (reference sequence). Trimming took 6 bases from V and 4 from J; bases not matched to a gene: 2. This CDR3 region has 13 residues. Filled out from reference TRBV11-1 and TRBJ1-1, the complete variable domain reads EAEVAQSPRYKITEKSQAVAFWCDPISGHATLYWYRQILGQGPELLVQFQDESVVDDSQLPKDRFSAERLKGVDSTLKIQPAELGDSAMYLCASSGQGVTEAFFGQGTRLTVV.

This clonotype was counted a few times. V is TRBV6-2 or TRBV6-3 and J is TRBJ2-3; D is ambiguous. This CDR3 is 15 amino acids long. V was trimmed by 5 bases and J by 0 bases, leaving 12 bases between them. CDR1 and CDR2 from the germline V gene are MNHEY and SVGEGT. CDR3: CASSENWKSTDTQYF. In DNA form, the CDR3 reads TGTGCCAGCAGTGAGAACTGGAAGAGCACAGATACGCAGTATTTT.

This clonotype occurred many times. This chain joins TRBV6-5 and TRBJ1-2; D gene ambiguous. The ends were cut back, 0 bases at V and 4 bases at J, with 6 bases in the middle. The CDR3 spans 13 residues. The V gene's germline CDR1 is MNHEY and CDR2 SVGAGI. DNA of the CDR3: TGTGCCAGCAGTTACTCGGTGAGCTATGGCTACACCTTC. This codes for CASSYSVSYGYTF.

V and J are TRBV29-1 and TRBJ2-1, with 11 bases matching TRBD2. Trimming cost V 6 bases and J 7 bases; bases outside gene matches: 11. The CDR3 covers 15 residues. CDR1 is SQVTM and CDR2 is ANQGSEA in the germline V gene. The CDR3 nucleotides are TGCAGCGTGTATAGCGGGGGGGCCGGGTTTAATGAGCAGTTCTTC. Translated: CSVYSGGAGFNEQFF.

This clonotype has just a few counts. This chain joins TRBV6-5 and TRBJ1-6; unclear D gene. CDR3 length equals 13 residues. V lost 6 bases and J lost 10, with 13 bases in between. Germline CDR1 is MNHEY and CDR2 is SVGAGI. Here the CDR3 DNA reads TGTGCCAGCAGGCCCGATTCACGATCACCCCTCCACTTT. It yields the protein CASRPDSRSPLHF.

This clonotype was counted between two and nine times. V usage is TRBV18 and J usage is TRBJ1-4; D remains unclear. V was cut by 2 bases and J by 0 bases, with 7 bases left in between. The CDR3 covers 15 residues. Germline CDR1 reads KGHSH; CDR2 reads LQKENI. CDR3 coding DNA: TGTGCCAGCTCACCAACAGCATCAACTAATGAAAAACTGTTTTTT. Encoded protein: CASSPTASTNEKLFF.

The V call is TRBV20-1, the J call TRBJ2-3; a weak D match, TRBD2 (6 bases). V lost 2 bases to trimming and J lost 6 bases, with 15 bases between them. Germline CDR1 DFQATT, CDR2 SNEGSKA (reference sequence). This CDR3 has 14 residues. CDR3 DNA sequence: TGCAGTGCTAGACCCACGCAGGGAGGCGATACGCAGTATTTT. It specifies CSARPTQGGDTQYF.

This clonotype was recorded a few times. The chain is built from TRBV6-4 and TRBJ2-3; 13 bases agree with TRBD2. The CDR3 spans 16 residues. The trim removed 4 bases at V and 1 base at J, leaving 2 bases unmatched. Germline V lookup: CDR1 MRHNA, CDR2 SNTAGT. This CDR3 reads CASSGGTSGGTDTQYF. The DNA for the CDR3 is TGTGCCAGCAGTGGAGGGACTAGCGGGGGCACAGATACGCAGTATTTT.

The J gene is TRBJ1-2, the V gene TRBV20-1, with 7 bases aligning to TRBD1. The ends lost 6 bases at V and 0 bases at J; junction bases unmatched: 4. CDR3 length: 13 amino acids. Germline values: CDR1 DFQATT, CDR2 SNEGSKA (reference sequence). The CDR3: CSAPDRSNYGYTF. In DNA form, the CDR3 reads TGCAGTGCCCCGGACAGGTCTAACTATGGCTACACCTTC.

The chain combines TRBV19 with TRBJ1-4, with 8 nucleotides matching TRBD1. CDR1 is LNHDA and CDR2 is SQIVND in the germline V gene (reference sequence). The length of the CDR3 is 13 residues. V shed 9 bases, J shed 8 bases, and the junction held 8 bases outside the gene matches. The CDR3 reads CASLRQGNEKLFF. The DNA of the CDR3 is TGTGCCAGCCTGCGACAGGGGAACGAAAAACTGTTTTTT.

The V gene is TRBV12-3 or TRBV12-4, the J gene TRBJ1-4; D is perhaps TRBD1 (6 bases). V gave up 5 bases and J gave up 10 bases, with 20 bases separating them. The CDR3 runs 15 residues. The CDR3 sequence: CASSPSGEQGGKLFF. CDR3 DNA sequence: TGTGCCAGCAGTCCGTCGGGGGAACAGGGAGGAAAACTGTTTTTT.

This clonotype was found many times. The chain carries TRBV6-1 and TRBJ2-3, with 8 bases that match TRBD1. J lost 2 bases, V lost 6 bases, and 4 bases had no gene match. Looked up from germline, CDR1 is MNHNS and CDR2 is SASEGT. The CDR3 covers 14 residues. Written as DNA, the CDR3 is TGTGCCAGCAGGCCGGGACAGGCCACAGATACGCAGTATTTT. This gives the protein CASRPGQATDTQYF.

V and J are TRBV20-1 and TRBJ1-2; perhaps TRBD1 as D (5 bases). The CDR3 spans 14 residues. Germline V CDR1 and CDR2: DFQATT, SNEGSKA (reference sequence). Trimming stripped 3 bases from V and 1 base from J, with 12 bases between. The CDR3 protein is CSASGGNFNYGYTF. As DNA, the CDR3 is TGCAGTGCTAGTGGGGGTAATTTTAACTATGGCTACACCTTC.

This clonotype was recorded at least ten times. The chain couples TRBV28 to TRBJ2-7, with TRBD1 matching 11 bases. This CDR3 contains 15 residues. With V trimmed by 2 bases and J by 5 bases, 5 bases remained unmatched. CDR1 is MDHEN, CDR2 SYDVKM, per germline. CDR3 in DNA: TGTGCCAGCAGTTTACCCGGGACAGGGGGAAACGAGCAGTACTTC. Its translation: CASSLPGTGGNEQYF. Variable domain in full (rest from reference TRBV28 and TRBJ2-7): DVKVTQSSRYLVKRTGEKVFLECVQDMDHENMFWYRQDPGLGLRLIYFSYDVKMKEKGDIPEGYSVSREKKERFSLILESASTNQTSMYLCASSLPGTGGNEQYFGPGTRLTVT.

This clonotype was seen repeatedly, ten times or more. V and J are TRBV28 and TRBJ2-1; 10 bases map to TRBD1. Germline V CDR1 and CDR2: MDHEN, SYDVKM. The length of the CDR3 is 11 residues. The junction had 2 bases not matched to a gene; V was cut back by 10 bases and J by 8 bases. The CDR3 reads CATTGGYEQFF. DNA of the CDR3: TGTGCCACGACAGGGGGCTATGAGCAGTTCTTC.

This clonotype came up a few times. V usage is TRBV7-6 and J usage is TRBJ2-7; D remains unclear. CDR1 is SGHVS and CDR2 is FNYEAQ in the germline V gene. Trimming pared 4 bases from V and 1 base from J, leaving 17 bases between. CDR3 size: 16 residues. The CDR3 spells CASSSIPRGPSYEQYF. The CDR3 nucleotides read TGTGCCAGCAGCTCCATCCCTCGTGGGCCTTCCTACGAGCAGTACTTC.